Following are 25 T cell receptor beta chains from one sample sequenced in a study of T cell responses to AZD1222 COVID-19 vaccine. Produced via immunoSEQ multiplex PCR; TCRdb's table is partial and in-frame only. The data contain fewer than 120,000 clones, less than 95% of them singletons. The specimen comprised peripheral blood, sampled 28 days after the second AZD1222 dose. Receptors were obtained from an adult who received the AZD1222 COVID-19 vaccine.

The V and J genes are TRBV3-1 (or the pseudogene TRBV3-2) and TRBJ2-1, with 7 nucleotides matching TRBD2. The germline V gene encodes CDR1 LGHDT and CDR2 YNNKEL (reference sequence). Losses at the gene ends were 2 bases for V and 7 bases for J; bases not matched to a gene: 11. This CDR3 region has 16 residues. CDR3 residues: CASSQQIGRAGNEQFF. CDR3 DNA sequence: TGTGCCAGCAGCCAACAAATAGGGAGGGCCGGGAATGAGCAGTTCTTC.

This chain connects TRBV6-1 to TRBJ1-1; no clear D. V lost 5 bases and J lost 6, with 4 bases in between. The CDR3 runs to 10 residues. Germline loops: CDR1 MNHNS, CDR2 SASEGT. The CDR3 DNA is TGTGCCAGCAGTCGCCCTGAAGCTTTCTTT. As protein: CASSRPEAFF.

This clone was counted between two and nine times. This chain connects TRBV12-5 to TRBJ2-7; 8 nucleotides line up with TRBD2. Germline V gives CDR1 LGHNT, CDR2 FRNRAP. This CDR3 spans 16 amino acids. Trimming removed 1 base from V and 4 bases from J; junction bases left unmatched: 9. The CDR3 protein is CASGLAASGPHYEQYF. DNA for the CDR3: TGTGCTAGTGGTTTGGCCGCTAGCGGGCCCCATTACGAGCAGTACTTC.

This clone was recorded once. The chain employs TRBV29-1 and TRBJ2-2, with a possible D match to TRBD2 (5 bases). The CDR3 totals 15 residues. Trimming took off 4 bases at V and 5 bases at J, with 17 bases between the two ends. CDR1 is SQVTM and CDR2 is ANQGSEA in the germline V gene. CDR3 region: CSVVLRGWVTGELFF. The CDR3 nucleotides are TGCAGCGTTGTACTTCGAGGGTGGGTGACCGGGGAGCTGTTTTTT.

This clone was picked up one time. The J gene is TRBJ1-4, the V gene TRBV6-5; 8 nucleotides match TRBD1. This CDR3 comprises 15 residues. The V gene's germline CDR1 is MNHEY and CDR2 SVGAGI. J gave up 7 bases and V 6 bases, and 10 bases lay outside the gene matches. This CDR3 is CASRPRTGILEKLFF. The CDR3 region has the DNA TGTGCCAGCAGACCAAGGACAGGGATTCTTGAAAAACTGTTTTTT.

The chain links TRBV2 to TRBJ1-5; maybe TRBD1 (5 bases). The V end was cut by 6 bases, the J end by 5 bases, with 5 bases between. Germline CDR1 is SNHLY and CDR2 is FYNNEI. This CDR3 comprises 11 residues. The CDR3 sequence: CASSRDQPQHF. The CDR3 DNA reads TGTGCCAGCAGCAGGGATCAGCCCCAGCATTTT.

CDR3 residues: CASSLVTSGSGNEQFF. The DNA of the CDR3 is TGTGCCAGCAGCTTGGTTACTAGCGGGAGTGGGAATGAGCAGTTCTTC. The chain carries TRBV5-4 and TRBJ2-1; 11 nucleotides agree with TRBD2. The germline gives CDR1 SGHNT, CDR2 YYREEE (reference sequence). V lost 0 bases to trimming and J lost 7 bases; unmatched junction nucleotides: 6. This CDR3 is 16 amino acids long.

This chain links TRBV28 with TRBJ1-5, with 7 bases aligning to TRBD1. The CDR3 sequence is 15 residues long. Germline loops: CDR1 MDHEN, CDR2 SYDVKM. J lost 7 bases, V lost 8 bases, and 14 bases had no gene match. CDR3 DNA sequence: TGTGCCAGCGACCAATCAGGGGGATACGGACAGCCCCAGCATTTT. Protein sequence: CASDQSGGYGQPQHF.

V gene TRBV15 combines with J gene TRBJ2-1; the D is unclear. Trimming removed 7 bases from V and 4 bases from J, with 11 bases in between. Germline loops: CDR1 LNHNV, CDR2 YYDKDF (reference sequence). The length of the CDR3 is 13 residues. The DNA of the CDR3 is TGTGCCACCACCGACGCCCGGTACAATGAGCAGTTCTTC. Protein product: CATTDARYNEQFF.

The chain is built from TRBV5-1 and TRBJ2-1; 11 bases match TRBD2. The CDR3 contains 16 residues. With V trimmed by 6 bases and J by 5 bases, 10 bases remained unmatched. Germline assignment: CDR1 SGHRS and CDR2 YFSETQ. Written as DNA, the CDR3 is TGCGCCAGCAACCTTTTTAGCGGGAGGGGGGACAATGAGCAGTTCTTC. Translated: CASNLFSGRGDNEQFF.

The V gene is TRBV29-1, the J gene TRBJ2-7; perhaps TRBD2 as D (5 bases). Germline V CDR1 and CDR2: SQVTM, ANQGSEA. Trimming stripped 6 bases from V and 3 bases from J, with 9 bases between. The CDR3 loop spans 11 amino acids. CDR3 protein: CSVALVYEQYF. For the CDR3, the DNA is TGCAGCGTAGCACTAGTCTACGAGCAGTACTTC.

The rearrangement joins TRBV11-1 to TRBJ2-6, with D uncertain. V was trimmed by 2 bases and J by 4 bases, leaving 6 bases between them. CDR3 size: 14 residues. Germline CDR1 is SGHAT and CDR2 is FQDESV (reference sequence). For the CDR3, the DNA is TGTGCCAGCAGCTTACTCCAGGGGGCCAACGTCCTGACTTTC. Residues: CASSLLQGANVLTF.

The genes are TRBV5-1 and TRBJ1-2; TRBD1 matches 7 bases. The germline V gene has CDR1 SGHRS and CDR2 YFSETQ. CDR3 length: 15 amino acids. With 6 bases clipped from V and 0 bases from J, the junction kept 8 bases outside the gene matches. The CDR3 coding sequence is TGCGCCAGCACCGTTGGTGGACAGGCTAACTATGGCTACACCTTC. It translates to CASTVGGQANYGYTF.

The chain recombines TRBV6-5 with TRBJ1-1; no definite D call. The V gene's germline CDR1 is MNHEY and CDR2 SVGAGI. V lost 8 bases and J 8 bases, leaving 12 bases between the germline ends. This CDR3 is 11 amino acids long. CDR3 sequence: CASFWELEAFF. The CDR3 nucleotides read TGTGCCAGCTTCTGGGAACTGGAAGCTTTCTTT.

This sequence joins TRBV7-9 and TRBJ1-1; the D is unclear. The CDR3 sequence is 14 residues long. CDR1 is SEHNR and CDR2 is FQNEAQ in the germline V gene (reference sequence). Trimming cost V 2 bases and J 5 bases, with 12 bases left between them. The CDR3 reads CASSLMVYGTEAFF. For the CDR3, the DNA is TGTGCCAGCAGCTTAATGGTGTATGGTACTGAAGCTTTCTTT. The whole variable domain, filled in from reference TRBV7-9 and TRBJ1-1, reads DTGVSQNPRHKITKRGQNVTFRCDPISEHNRLYWYRQTLGQGPEFLTYFQNEAQLEKSRLLSDRFSAERPKGSFSTLEIQRTEQGDSAMYLCASSLMVYGTEAFFGQGTRLTVV.

The CDR3 DNA is TGTGCCAGTAGGAGCCCGGGACAGGGTGATTACGAGCAGTACTTC. Protein sequence: CASRSPGQGDYEQYF. The V and J genes are TRBV19 and TRBJ2-7; 9 bases fit TRBD1. Germline values: CDR1 LNHDA, CDR2 SQIVND (reference sequence). V shed 6 bases and J 4 bases; nucleotides not matched to a gene: 10. The CDR3 loop spans 15 amino acids.

This clone was seen only once. The V gene is TRBV4-1, the J gene TRBJ2-7, with a possible D match to TRBD1 (5 bases). Trimming shortened V by 6 bases and J by 5 bases, and 17 bases separated the two germline ends. Per the germline V gene, CDR1 is MGHRA and CDR2 is YSYEKL. CDR3 length: 14 residues. The CDR3 DNA reads TGCGCCAGCAGTCATAGGCAGGGAAAACACGAGCAGTACTTC. This encodes CASSHRQGKHEQYF.

The V gene is TRBV15, the J gene TRBJ2-7; maybe TRBD2 (6 bases). Germline CDR1 LNHNV, CDR2 YYDKDF (reference sequence). Trimming took off 5 bases at V and 0 bases at J, with 11 bases between the two ends. The CDR3 has 14 amino acids. The CDR3 DNA reads TGTGCCACCAGCGGGGACTCGAGCTCCTACGAGCAGTACTTC. Translated: CATSGDSSSYEQYF.

The chain combines TRBV3-1 (or the pseudogene TRBV3-2) with TRBJ1-2, with 7 positions matching TRBD1. Germline lookup yields CDR1 LGHDT and CDR2 YNNKEL (reference sequence). The V and J ends lost 6 bases and 8 bases, in that order; junction bases with no gene match: 12. The CDR3 contains 14 residues. CDR3: CASRSEPTGTGYTF. The CDR3 nucleotides are TGTGCCAGCAGGTCGGAACCGACAGGGACCGGCTACACCTTC.

The J gene is TRBJ1-2, the V gene TRBV6-4, with a weak D call TRBD1 (5 bases). The CDR3 has 17 residues. Germline V gene lookup returns CDR1 MRHNA and CDR2 SNTAGT. Deletions cut 6 bases from V and 8 bases from J, with 28 bases between. CDR3 DNA sequence: TGTGCCAGCAGCCCCCCCCGGGAGGTCGGGGCTGTCGAAGGCTACACCTTC. It yields the protein CASSPPREVGAVEGYTF.

This clone has a single count. The rearrangement joins TRBV5-1 to TRBJ1-1; 7 positions match TRBD1. The CDR3 extends over 12 amino acids. Germline loops: CDR1 SGHRS, CDR2 YFSETQ. The J segment lost 11 bases and the V segment lost 0 bases, leaving 4 bases of the junction unmatched. CDR3 DNA: TGCGCCAGCAGCTTGGAGGGCAGGGGGGCTTTCTTT. Its protein product is CASSLEGRGAFF.

The chain recombines TRBV27 with TRBJ2-7; possibly TRBD1 for D (5 bases). The CDR3 consists of 14 residues. The germline V gene encodes CDR1 MNHEY and CDR2 SMNVEV (reference sequence). V shed 3 bases and J shed 2 bases, with 11 bases lying between them. The CDR3 DNA sequence: TGTGCCAGCAGTTTCGAGACAGTCCCCTACGAGCAGTACTTC. Amino acids: CASSFETVPYEQYF.

The J gene is TRBJ1-1, the V gene TRBV5-5; tentative D call: TRBD1 (5 bases). V was shortened by 4 bases and J by 2 bases, with 12 bases between the two germline ends. Looked up from germline, CDR1 is SGHKS and CDR2 is YYEKEE (reference sequence). This CDR3 has 14 amino acids. CDR3 in amino acids: CASSQVTVNTEAFF. As DNA, the CDR3 is TGTGCCAGCAGCCAAGTGACAGTAAACACTGAAGCTTTCTTT.

In DNA form, the CDR3 reads TGTGCCAGCTCCGCAGGGACCGACACTGAAGCTTTCTTT. This translates into CASSAGTDTEAFF. The chain joins TRBV18 to TRBJ1-1; a weak D match, TRBD1 (5 bases). V was pared by 6 bases and J by 3 bases, with 11 bases between. The CDR3 spans 13 residues. CDR1 is KGHSH, CDR2 LQKENI, per germline.

The CDR3 spells CASSLTGNTEAFF. In nucleotides, the CDR3 is TGTGCCAGCAGCTTAACGGGTAACACTGAAGCTTTCTTT. The V gene is TRBV7-8, the J gene TRBJ1-1; no clear D. With 2 bases removed from V and 2 bases from J, the gap between germline ends came to 6 bases. The CDR3 loop spans 13 amino acids. Germline CDR1 is SGHVS and CDR2 is FQNEAQ.